Described below is a single T cell receptor beta chain sequence and its context. Its antigen is unidentified. These data originate in a study of shared clonotypes between healthy human individuals. The study's findings and limits: A few donors showed sharing of approximately 5% of naive CD4 clonotypes.

An assay was performed, and its level was deep. As originally analysed: ImmunoSEQ only sent back junction sequences with no quality scores, so filtering was done differently. TCRdb's copy holds only in-frame clones and misses some; the assay was immunoSEQ multiplex PCR. That table is the source of V, J and clone size, and D and trimming were worked out from the DNA. Of about 580,000 clones listed, roughly 98% were seen once; the top ten hold more than 0.3%. V shed 5 bases, J shed 3 bases, and the junction held 20 bases outside the gene matches. Germline V gene sequence: CDR1 SGHAT, CDR2 FQNNGV. The CDR3 runs to 19 residues. Selected positively for CCR7 and CD45RO-negative, naive CD8 cells excluded terminally differentiated effector memory CD45RA+ cells.

The chain combines TRBV11-2 with TRBJ2-3; 7 bases fit TRBD2. The clonotype comes from a man aged 30 to 39 in good health. The sample was naive CD8+ T cells sorted from blood. CDR3 bases: TGTGCCAGCAGCCCCGCGGGATCGAGACAAAGCGGGACTACAGATACGCAGTATTTT. Translation: CASSPAGSRQSGTTDTQYF. The full variable domain, rest sourced from reference TRBV11-2 and TRBJ2-3, is EAGVAQSPRYKIIEKRQSVAFWCNPISGHATLYWYQQILGQGPKLLIQFQNNGVVDDSQLPKDRFSAERLKGVDSTLKIQPAKLEDSAVYLCASSPAGSRQSGTTDTQYFGPGTRLTVL.